These T cell receptor beta chains were read from a single sample in a study of OX40 agonist ivuxolimab in advanced cancers. Sequenced by immunoSEQ multiplex PCR; TCRdb stores in-frame clones only, minus some. Of around 88,000 clones listed, about 90% are singletons. This specimen consisted of CD4+ or CD8+ T cells sorted from blood, obtained in a trial of the OX40 agonist ivuxolimab. The receptor set was obtained from an adult with an advanced solid tumor such as melanoma, head and neck, liver or kidney cancer. CDR3s include the opening cysteine and the closing phenylalanine or tryptophan. Each record gives: D gene, clone size, J gene, V gene, CDR3 DNA, CDR3 protein. A D gene is named only where the DNA matches it firmly. Clone sizes are given selectively: once, few, many, or a class where the clone is expanded.

D: -; size: -; J: TRBJ1-3; V: TRBV5-1; DNA: TGCGCCAGCAGCTTGGGCGGCACCTCTGGAAACACCATATATTTT; CDR3: CASSLGGTSGNTIYF
D: -; size: -; J: TRBJ1-4; V: TRBV5-1; DNA: TGCGCCAGTGGACCCCATGGGTTAGATGAAAAACTGTTTTTT; CDR3: CASGPHGLDEKLFF
D: -; size: -; J: TRBJ2-6; V: TRBV19; DNA: TGTGCCAGTAGTATATCCTGGGCCAACGTCCTGACTTTC; CDR3: CASSISWANVLTF
D: -; size: -; J: TRBJ2-1; V: TRBV7-3; DNA: TGTGCCAGCAGCTCCGGGGAAAGCTCCTACAATGAGCAGTTCTTC; CDR3: CASSSGESSYNEQFF
D: TRBD1; size: -; J: TRBJ1-1; V: TRBV2; DNA: TGTGCCAGCCGCGGAGGGACAGGGAGAACTGAAGCTTTCTTT; CDR3: CASRGGTGRTEAFF
D: -; size: -; J: TRBJ2-5; V: TRBV6-6; DNA: TGTGCCAGCAGCCCACAGGGCCAGGGGCAGACCCAGTACTTC; CDR3: CASSPQGQGQTQYF
D: TRBD2; size: -; J: TRBJ2-5; V: TRBV18; DNA: TGTGCCAGCTCCCCCTCGGGGGGGATTCAAGAGACCCAGTACTTC; CDR3: CASSPSGGIQETQYF
D: -; size: -; J: TRBJ2-3; V: TRBV2; DNA: TGTGCCAGCAGTAACCAAGGGACACCCGATACGCAGTATTTT; CDR3: CASSNQGTPDTQYF
D: TRBD1; size: -; J: TRBJ2-1; V: TRBV5-1; DNA: TGCGCCAGCAGCTTGATGACAGGGGCAGCCAATGAGCAGTTCTTC; CDR3: CASSLMTGAANEQFF
D: -; size: -; J: TRBJ2-5; V: TRBV5-4; DNA: TGTGCCAGCAGCACTGACAGCCGAGAGACCCAGTACTTC; CDR3: CASSTDSRETQYF
D: -; size: -; J: TRBJ1-2; V: TRBV12-5; DNA: TGTGCTAGTGGTTTGGACGCGGGCTACACCTTC; CDR3: CASGLDAGYTF
D: -; size: -; J: TRBJ2-1; V: TRBV6-1; DNA: TGTGCCAGCAGACTATACAATGAGCAGTTCTTC; CDR3: CASRLYNEQFF
D: -; size: -; J: TRBJ2-2; V: TRBV5-1; DNA: TGCGCCAGCAGCTTGGGAAACACCGGGGAGCTGTTTTTT; CDR3: CASSLGNTGELFF
D: -; size: -; J: TRBJ2-1; V: TRBV5-5; DNA: TGTGCCAGCGTCCGAACTTCCGGGACGGAGCGCGGCGAGCAGTTCTTC; CDR3: CASVRTSGTERGEQFF
D: -; size: -; J: TRBJ2-6; V: TRBV7-9; DNA: TGTGCCAGCAGCCCAGGACTGTCTGGGGCCAACGTCCTGACTTTC; CDR3: CASSPGLSGANVLTF
D: -; size: -; J: TRBJ2-3; V: TRBV6-6; DNA: TGTGCCACAGGTGGAGCGAGCACAGATACGCAGTATTTT; CDR3: CATGGASTDTQYF
D: -; size: -; J: TRBJ2-7; V: TRBV29-1; DNA: TGCAGCGTGGGCGGGCCTACCGAGCAGTACTTC; CDR3: CSVGGPTEQYF
D: -; size: -; J: TRBJ1-2; V: TRBV11-2; DNA: TGTGCCAGCAGCATCCCGGGCGACTATGGCTACACCTTC; CDR3: CASSIPGDYGYTF
D: -; size: -; J: TRBJ2-2; V: TRBV10-1; DNA: TGCGCCAGCGGGGAGGCGAACACCGGGGAGCTGTTTTTT; CDR3: CASGEANTGELFF
D: TRBD2; size: -; J: TRBJ2-7; V: TRBV19; DNA: TGTGCCAGTAGTATGCGGGGGGAGCGGCCCTACGAGCAGTACTTC; CDR3: CASSMRGERPYEQYF
D: TRBD1; size: -; J: TRBJ2-3; V: TRBV6-5; DNA: TGTGCCAGCAGTTACGTGCAGGGGGCAAGAGATACGCAGTATTTT; CDR3: CASSYVQGARDTQYF
D: -; size: few; J: TRBJ2-2; V: TRBV5-1; DNA: TGCGCCAGCAGCTTTAGTACAGGACTCGGGCCGGGCGGGGAGCTGTTTTTT; CDR3: CASSFSTGLGPGGELFF
D: -; size: -; J: TRBJ2-3; V: TRBV7-3; DNA: TGTGCCAGCAATCGAGGGGGGACAGCTAGCACAGATACGCAGTATTTT; CDR3: CASNRGGTASTDTQYF
D: TRBD1; size: -; J: TRBJ2-7; V: TRBV6-6; DNA: TGTGCCAGCACCCAAGGGACAGGGGGCTACCACGAGCAGTACTTC; CDR3: CASTQGTGGYHEQYF
D: -; size: -; J: TRBJ1-1; V: TRBV2; DNA: TGTGCCAGCAGTGAAGCGCTTTGGGGCACTGAAGCTTTCTTT; CDR3: CASSEALWGTEAFF
D: -; size: -; J: TRBJ2-2; V: TRBV10-3; DNA: TGTGCCATCAGTGTCGAGGGGAGGACCGGGGAGCTGTTTTTT; CDR3: CAISVEGRTGELFF
D: TRBD2; size: once; J: TRBJ2-1; V: TRBV7-7; DNA: TGTGCTAGCAGCCTAGCGGGGGCCAACTACAATGAGCAGTTCTTC; CDR3: CASSLAGANYNEQFF
D: -; size: once; J: TRBJ2-3; V: TRBV5-1; DNA: TGCGCCAGCAGCTTGGTGCGACTAGGAGAAGATACGCAGTATTTT; CDR3: CASSLVRLGEDTQYF
D: -; size: -; J: TRBJ2-7; V: TRBV6-5; DNA: TGTGCCAGCAGTTACCAGGAGGGCGGGCAGAACTTC; CDR3: CASSYQEGGQNF